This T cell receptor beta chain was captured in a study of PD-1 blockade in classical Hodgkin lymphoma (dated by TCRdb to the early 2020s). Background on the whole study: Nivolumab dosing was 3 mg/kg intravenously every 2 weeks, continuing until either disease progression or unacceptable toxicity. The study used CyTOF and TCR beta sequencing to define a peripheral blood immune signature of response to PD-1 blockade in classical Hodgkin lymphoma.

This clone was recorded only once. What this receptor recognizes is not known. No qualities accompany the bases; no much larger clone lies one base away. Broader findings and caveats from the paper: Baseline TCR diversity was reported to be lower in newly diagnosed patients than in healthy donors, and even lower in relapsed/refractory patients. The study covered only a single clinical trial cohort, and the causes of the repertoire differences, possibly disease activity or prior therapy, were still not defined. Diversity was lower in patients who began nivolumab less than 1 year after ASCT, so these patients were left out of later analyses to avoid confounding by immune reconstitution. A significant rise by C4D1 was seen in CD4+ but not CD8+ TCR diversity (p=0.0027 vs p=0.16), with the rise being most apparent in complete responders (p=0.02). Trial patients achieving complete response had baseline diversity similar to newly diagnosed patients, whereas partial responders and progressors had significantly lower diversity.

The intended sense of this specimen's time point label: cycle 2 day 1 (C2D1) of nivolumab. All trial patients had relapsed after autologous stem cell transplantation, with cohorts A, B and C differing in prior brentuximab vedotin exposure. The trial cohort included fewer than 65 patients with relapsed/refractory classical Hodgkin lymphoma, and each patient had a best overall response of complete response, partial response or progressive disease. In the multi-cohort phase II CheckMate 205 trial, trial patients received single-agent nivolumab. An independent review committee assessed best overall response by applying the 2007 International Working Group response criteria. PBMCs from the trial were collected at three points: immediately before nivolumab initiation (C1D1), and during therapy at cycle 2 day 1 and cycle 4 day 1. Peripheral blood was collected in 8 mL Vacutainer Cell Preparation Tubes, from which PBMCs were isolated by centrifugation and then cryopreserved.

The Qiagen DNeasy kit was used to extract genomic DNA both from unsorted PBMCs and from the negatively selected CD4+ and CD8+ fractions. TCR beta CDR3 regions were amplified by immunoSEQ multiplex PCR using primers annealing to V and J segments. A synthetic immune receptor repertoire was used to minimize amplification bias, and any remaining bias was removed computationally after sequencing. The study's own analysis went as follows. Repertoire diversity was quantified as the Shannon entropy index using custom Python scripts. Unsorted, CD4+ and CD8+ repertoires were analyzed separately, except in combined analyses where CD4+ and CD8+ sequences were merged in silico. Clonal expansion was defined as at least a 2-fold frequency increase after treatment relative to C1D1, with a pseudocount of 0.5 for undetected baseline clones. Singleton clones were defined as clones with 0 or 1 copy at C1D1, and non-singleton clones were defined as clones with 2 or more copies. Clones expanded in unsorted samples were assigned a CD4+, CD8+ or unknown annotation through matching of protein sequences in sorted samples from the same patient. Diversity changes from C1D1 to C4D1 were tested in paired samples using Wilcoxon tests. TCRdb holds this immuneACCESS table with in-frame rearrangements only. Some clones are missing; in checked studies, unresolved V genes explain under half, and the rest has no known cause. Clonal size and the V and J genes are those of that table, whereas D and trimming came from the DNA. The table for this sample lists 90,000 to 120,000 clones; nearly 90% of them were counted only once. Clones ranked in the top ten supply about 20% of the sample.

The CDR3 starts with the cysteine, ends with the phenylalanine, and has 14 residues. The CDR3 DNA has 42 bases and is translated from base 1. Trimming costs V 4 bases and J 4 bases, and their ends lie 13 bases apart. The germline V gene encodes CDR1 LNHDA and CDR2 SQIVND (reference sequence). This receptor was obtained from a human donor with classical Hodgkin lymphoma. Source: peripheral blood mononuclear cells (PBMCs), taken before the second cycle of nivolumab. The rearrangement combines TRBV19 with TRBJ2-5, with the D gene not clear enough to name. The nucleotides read TGTGCCAGTAGTAGCTTGGCGAGGAGAGAGACCCAGTACTTC. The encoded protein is CASSSLARRETQYF. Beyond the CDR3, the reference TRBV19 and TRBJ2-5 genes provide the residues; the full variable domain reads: DGGITQSPKYLFRKEGQNVTLSCEQNLNHDAMYWYRQDPGQGLRLIYYSQIVNDFQKGDIAEGYSVSREKKESFPLTVTSAQKNPTAFYLCASSSLARRETQYFGPGTRLLVL.